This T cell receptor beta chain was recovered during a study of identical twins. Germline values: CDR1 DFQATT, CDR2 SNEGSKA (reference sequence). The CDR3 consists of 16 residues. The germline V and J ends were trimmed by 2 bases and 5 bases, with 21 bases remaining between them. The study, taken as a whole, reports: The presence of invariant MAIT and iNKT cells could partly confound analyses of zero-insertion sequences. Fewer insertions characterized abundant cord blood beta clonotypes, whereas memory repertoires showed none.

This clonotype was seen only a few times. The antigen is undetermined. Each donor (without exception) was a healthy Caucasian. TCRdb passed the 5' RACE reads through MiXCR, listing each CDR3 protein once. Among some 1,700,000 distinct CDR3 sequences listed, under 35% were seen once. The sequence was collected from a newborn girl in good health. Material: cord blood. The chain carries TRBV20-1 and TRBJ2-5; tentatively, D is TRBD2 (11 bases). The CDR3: CSARPRLAGQGETQYF. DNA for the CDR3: TGCAGTGCTAGACCCCGACTAGCGGGACAGGGGGAGACCCAGTACTTC.